This entry lists 13 T cell receptor beta chains sequenced from one sample in a study of blood T cell repertoires in COVID-19. This table comes from immunoSEQ multiplex PCR, and its TCRdb copy is limited to in-frame clones, with some not included. The sample consists of some 390,000 clones, around 87% of them appearing once. Specimen: peripheral blood. These receptors came from a woman aged 55-75 years with COVID-19, enrolled during active disease.

This clone has more than one count but fewer than ten. This chain joins TRBV10-3 and TRBJ1-2; D is perhaps TRBD1 (6 bases). Germline-derived CDR1 and CDR2 are ENHRY and SYGVKD. The CDR3 totals 15 residues. The V gene lost 0 bases and the J gene lost 8 bases, with 16 bases spanning the gap. The CDR3 coding sequence is TGTGCCATCAGTGAGTCTGCCTTACAGGGTAGAGGCTACACCTTC. Translation: CAISESALQGRGYTF.

The J gene is TRBJ1-4, the V gene TRBV2; D gene ambiguous. Germline-derived CDR1 and CDR2 are SNHLY and FYNNEI. This CDR3 comprises 12 residues. With 10 bases removed from V and 4 bases from J, the gap between germline ends came to 10 bases. For the CDR3, the DNA is TGTGCCACGACACGATATAATGAAAAACTGTTTTTT. It is translated as CATTRYNEKLFF.

This chain links TRBV3-1 (or the pseudogene TRBV3-2) with TRBJ1-2; 9 nucleotides align to TRBD1. CDR3 size: 20 residues. V dropped 0 bases and J dropped 2; count of bases not matched to a gene: 16. Germline lookup yields CDR1 LGHDT and CDR2 YNNKEL (reference sequence). The CDR3 DNA reads TGTGCCAGCAGCCAAGATCGACCCCGGGACAGGGATACCTCGAACTATGGCTACACCTTC. This sequence encodes CASSQDRPRDRDTSNYGYTF.

The chain carries TRBV29-1 and TRBJ1-1; D might be TRBD1 (6 bases). Germline V gene lookup returns CDR1 SQVTM and CDR2 ANQGSEA. There are 12 residues in the CDR3. Here the CDR3 reads CRADRSEIEAFF. CDR3 DNA sequence: TGCAGGGCAGACAGGTCAGAGATTGAAGCTTTCTTT.

The chain is built from TRBV19 and TRBJ1-1; D ambiguous. CDR3 length: 12 amino acids. The germline V and J ends were trimmed by 1 base and 11 bases, with 11 bases remaining between them. From germline, CDR1 is LNHDA and CDR2 SQIVND (reference sequence). Here the CDR3 DNA reads TGTGCCAGTAGTATAGCGGCCGGCGGGGCTTTCTTT. It specifies CASSIAAGGAFF. Based on the CDR3 plus reference TRBV19 and TRBJ1-1, the full variable domain is DGGITQSPKYLFRKEGQNVTLSCEQNLNHDAMYWYRQDPGQGLRLIYYSQIVNDFQKGDIAEGYSVSREKKESFPLTVTSAQKNPTAFYLCASSIAAGGAFFGQGTRLTVV.

The V and J genes are TRBV18 and TRBJ1-2, with TRBD1 as a possible D gene (6 bases). CDR1 is KGHSH, CDR2 LQKENI, per germline. V lost 6 bases and J 3 bases, leaving 17 bases between the germline ends. The CDR3 has 15 residues. The CDR3 DNA follows: TGTGCCAGCTCCCGGACACTCTCAGGGGACTATGGCTACACCTTC. Translated: CASSRTLSGDYGYTF.

The chain recombines TRBV7-2 with TRBJ2-5, with 11 bases lining up with TRBD2. This CDR3 is built from 15 residues. V was clipped by 4 bases and J by 9 bases; unmatched bases: 10. Germline V gene sequence: CDR1 SGHTA, CDR2 FQGNSA. CDR3 residues: CASSWELAGESPQYF. As DNA, the CDR3 is TGTGCCAGCAGCTGGGAACTAGCGGGGGAGTCGCCCCAGTACTTC. Using reference TRBV7-2 and TRBJ2-5 for the parts outside the CDR3, the full variable domain is GAGVSQSPSNKVTEKGKDVELRCDPISGHTALYWYRQSLGQGLEFLIYFQGNSAPDKSGLPSDRFSAERTGGSVSTLTIQRTQQEDSAVYLCASSWELAGESPQYFGPGTRLLVL.

CDR3 in amino acids: CASSFGQKISPLHF. Here the CDR3 DNA reads TGTGCCAGCAGCTTCGGACAGAAGATTTCACCCCTCCACTTT. This sequence joins TRBV7-2 and TRBJ1-6; D may be TRBD1 (6 bases). Germline values: CDR1 SGHTA, CDR2 FQGNSA. The CDR3 is made up of 14 amino acids. Trimming cost V 3 bases and J 9 bases, with 12 bases left between them.

The rearrangement uses TRBV5-1 and TRBJ1-1; D might be TRBD1 (6 bases). V was cut by 0 bases and J by 0 bases, with 6 bases left in between. CDR3 length: 14 residues. Germline loops: CDR1 SGHRS, CDR2 YFSETQ. In DNA, the CDR3 is TGCGCCAGCAGCTTGGGGACAGTGAACACTGAAGCTTTCTTT. It is translated as CASSLGTVNTEAFF.

V gene TRBV5-4 combines with J gene TRBJ2-7; a weak D match, TRBD1 (6 bases). Trimming removed 2 bases from V and 2 bases from J, with 11 bases in between. Germline V lookup: CDR1 SGHNT, CDR2 YYREEE (reference sequence). The CDR3 consists of 14 residues. CDR3 DNA: TGTGCCAGCAGCTTCGGCCAGGGGCCCTACGAGCAGTACTTC. It codes for CASSFGQGPYEQYF.

The chain couples TRBV6-5 to TRBJ1-2; a possible D gene is TRBD1 (5 bases). Trimming left V 2 bases short and J 8 bases short, with 18 bases between. The CDR3 loop spans 15 amino acids. Looked up from germline, CDR1 is MNHEY and CDR2 is SVGAGI. The CDR3: CASSYDSRAGEGYTF. Written as DNA, the CDR3 is TGTGCCAGCAGTTACGACTCCAGGGCAGGCGAAGGCTACACCTTC.

This clone occurred a few times. Other nucleotide sequences in the sample specify the same CDR3. V and J are TRBV19 and TRBJ1-1, with 8 nucleotides matching TRBD1. Trimming removed 4 bases from V and 5 bases from J; junction bases left unmatched: 3. Germline V gives CDR1 LNHDA, CDR2 SQIVND (reference sequence). The CDR3 spans 13 residues. The CDR3 DNA reads TGTGCCAGTAGTAGACAGGGGTATACTGAAGCTTTCTTT. Translated, it gives CASSRQGYTEAFF. The variable domain in full, completed from reference TRBV19 and TRBJ1-1, reads DGGITQSPKYLFRKEGQNVTLSCEQNLNHDAMYWYRQDPGQGLRLIYYSQIVNDFQKGDIAEGYSVSREKKESFPLTVTSAQKNPTAFYLCASSRQGYTEAFFGQGTRLTVV.

The V and J genes are TRBV6-5 and TRBJ1-1, with D hard to call. This CDR3 is 13 amino acids long. From germline, CDR1 is MNHEY and CDR2 SVGAGI. The V gene lost 8 bases and the J gene lost 0 bases, with 10 bases spanning the gap. DNA of the CDR3: TGTGCCAGCTCTGTGAGGTTGAACACTGAAGCTTTCTTT. This gives the protein CASSVRLNTEAFF.